A selection of T cell receptor beta chains follows, all from one sample in a study of blood T cells in healthy people across ages. TCRdb analysed the 5' RACE reads with MiXCR anew, one entry per CDR3 protein. The table shows 1.5 million to 2 million distinct CDR3 sequences, with roughly 28% occurring only once. Sequenced: blood. All receptors come from a woman aged 25-40 years in good health. CDR3s include the opening cysteine and the closing phenylalanine or tryptophan. The D gene is left open where the match is weak. For some rows the clone size is stated as once, few or many, or as a class when expanded; others skip it.

j_call v_call clone_size d_call cdr3_aa cdr3_nt
TRBJ2-1 TRBV4-1 NA NA CASSQAGGDEQLF TGCGCCAGCAGCCAAGCGGGCGGGGATGAGCAGCTCTTC
TRBJ2-5 TRBV7-9 NA TRBD1 CASSLIVVTGEETQYF TGTGCCAGCAGCCTAATAGTGGTGACAGGGGAAGAGACCCAGTACTTC
TRBJ2-1 TRBV12-5 many TRBD1 CASGSGQGSYNEQFF TGTGCTAGTGGTTCAGGACAGGGCTCCTACAATGAGCAGTTCTTC
TRBJ1-5 TRBV6-2/TRBV6-3 NA NA CASHGGRSNQPQHF TGTGCCAGTCATGGGGGAAGGAGCAATCAGCCCCAGCATTTT
TRBJ2-1 TRBV15 few TRBD2 CATSASGGGPNEQFF TGTGCCACCAGCGCCTCGGGGGGAGGACCCAATGAGCAGTTCTTC
TRBJ1-2 TRBV28 NA NA CASSGRVSGYTF TGTGCCAGCAGTGGAAGGGTATCGGGCTACACCTTC
TRBJ2-7 TRBV4-1 NA TRBD1 CASSHPPQRTGVYYEQYF TGCGCCAGCAGCCACCCCCCCCAGAGGACAGGGGTTTACTACGAGCAGTACTTC
TRBJ1-2 TRBV7-2 NA TRBD1 CASNPGGAWGYTF TGTGCCAGCAACCCAGGGGGCGCGTGGGGCTACACCTTC
TRBJ2-3 TRBV5-5 many TRBD2 CASSHRLASTDTQYF TGTGCCAGCAGCCACCGACTAGCAAGCACAGATACGCAGTATTTT
TRBJ2-7 TRBV7-9 NA TRBD2 CASSHQDAGLAGYEQYF TGTGCCAGCAGCCACCAAGACGCGGGACTAGCGGGATACGAGCAGTACTTC
TRBJ2-7 TRBV10-3 NA NA CAISEMGHSYEQYF TGTGCCATCAGTGAAATGGGACACAGCTACGAGCAGTACTTC
TRBJ1-2 TRBV7-9 NA NA CASSLGSTDAPVGYTF TGTGCCAGCAGCTTAGGTAGTACAGACGCTCCGGTTGGCTACACCTTC
TRBJ1-6 TRBV20-1 NA TRBD1 CSAPGLQGNNSPLHF TGCAGTGCTCCCGGTTTACAGGGGAATAATTCACCCCTCCACTTT
TRBJ1-2 TRBV29-1 many NA CSVRDGGPGYTF TGCAGCGTTAGGGATGGGGGTCCCGGCTACACCTTC
TRBJ2-3 TRBV4-1 many NA CASSRPADTQYF TGCGCCAGCAGCCGCCCAGCAGATACGCAGTATTTT
TRBJ1-2 TRBV5-1 few TRBD1 CASSARGRDYGYTF TGCGCCAGCAGCGCCAGGGGGCGAGACTATGGCTACACCTTC
TRBJ2-2 TRBV5-8 NA TRBD2 CASSLFGRTRNTGELFF TGTGCCAGCAGCTTGTTCGGGAGGACCAGGAACACCGGGGAGCTGTTTTTT
TRBJ2-7 TRBV6-1 NA NA CASSDGHWSSYEQYF TGTGCCAGCAGTGACGGACATTGGAGCTCCTACGAGCAGTACTTC
TRBJ1-2 TRBV20-1 few NA CSAGWGGHGYTF TGCAGTGCTGGATGGGGGGGGCATGGCTACACCTTC
TRBJ2-1 TRBV20-1 NA NA CSARTKRDKYNEQFF TGCAGTGCTAGGACGAAACGGGACAAGTACAATGAGCAGTTCTTC